The clone carrying this T cell receptor beta chain was detected only a few times. This specimen belongs to a study of shared clonotypes between healthy human individuals. Assay used: immunoSEQ multiplex PCR; TCRdb lists only in-frame clones, some missing. The sample has some 980,000 clones, more than 75% seen once. Sequencing was done on a sample of memory CD4+ T cells sorted from blood. Subset specified: CD45RA-negative fraction. The clonotype comes from a man aged 18 to 29 in good health.

Here the CDR3 DNA reads TGTGCCAGCAGCTTCCCCACCATGGGCGGCACTGAAGCTTTCTTT. Its protein is CASSFPTMGGTEAFF. The rearrangement links TRBV28 to TRBJ1-1; D is unresolved. There are 15 residues in the CDR3. Germline values: CDR1 MDHEN, CDR2 SYDVKM. The V and J ends lost 6 bases and 4 bases respectively, with 18 bases between them.